In its sample, the clone carrying this T cell receptor beta chain was seen many times. Its antigen is as yet unknown. Clinical symptoms, serum thyroxine, TRAb, thyroid ultrasound and orbital computed tomography informed diagnoses. TCR beta CDR3 regions were amplified from RNA. Carried out on the TCR CDR3, a first-round RT-PCR used the HTBI primer set. MiXCR, applied by TCRdb to the multiplex PCR reads, yields one record per CDR3 protein. The data contain around 300,000 distinct CDR3 sequences, about an eighth of them singletons. This entry belongs to a study of T cells in Graves' hyperthyroidism and ophthalmopathy. The study, taken as a whole, reports: Appearing also in blood were most of the thyroid clonotypes expanded above 0.001. Ophthalmopathy cases were set apart from stable hyperthyroidism by a 13 V-J model.

The CDR3 extends over 16 amino acids. Trimming removed 1 base at V and 0 bases at J, with 12 bases between. Germline CDR1 MGHRA, CDR2 YSYEKL. V usage is TRBV4-1 and J usage is TRBJ1-1; D gene uncertain. The sample taken for sequencing was blood. The sequence was collected from a woman in her forties with Graves' hyperthyroidism. The CDR3 reads CASSQAQFKLNTEAFF. CDR3 in DNA: TGCGCCAGCAGCCAAGCGCAGTTTAAGTTGAACACTGAAGCTTTCTTT.